These 16 T cell receptor beta chains came from one sample sequenced in a study of shared clonotypes between healthy human individuals. The repertoire was sequenced with immunoSEQ multiplex PCR; TCRdb's copy has only in-frame clones and lacks some. The data hold about 1.5 million clones, with roughly 96% observed a single time. Sequencing was carried out using naive CD4+ T cells sorted from blood. Subset denoted: CD45RA+ positively selected. Receptors were obtained from a young man in good health.

This rearrangement joins TRBV10-2 to TRBJ2-3, with D unclear. V dropped 0 bases and J dropped 0 bases, with 7 bases sitting between them. This CDR3 is 15 amino acids long. Germline V gene sequence: CDR1 WSHSY, CDR2 SAAADI. The CDR3 loop is CASSESKRSTDTQYF. DNA of the CDR3: TGCGCCAGCAGTGAGTCGAAAAGGAGCACAGATACGCAGTATTTT.

The chain is built from TRBV19 and TRBJ1-5; D is possibly TRBD1 (6 bases). The CDR3 spans 14 residues. Germline V gives CDR1 LNHDA, CDR2 SQIVND (reference sequence). Trimming removed 3 bases from V and 2 bases from J, with 8 bases in between. CDR3 DNA sequence: TGTGCCAGTAGTATTTACAGGGGCAATCAGCCCCAGCATTTT. The encoded protein is CASSIYRGNQPQHF.

V is TRBV28 and J is TRBJ2-1; TRBD1 matches at 9 bases. The CDR3 runs to 14 residues. The germline CDR1 and CDR2 sequences are MDHEN and SYDVKM. V was clipped by 8 bases and J by 7 bases; unmatched bases: 9. CDR3 region: CASESDRGVNEQFF. The CDR3 region has the DNA TGTGCCAGCGAATCGGACAGGGGTGTGAATGAGCAGTTCTTC.

The chain employs TRBV28 and TRBJ1-5; TRBD1 aligns across 8 bases. The ends lost 10 bases at V and 3 bases at J; junction bases unmatched: 11. The CDR3 spans 15 residues. Germline CDR1 is MDHEN and CDR2 is SYDVKM. In nucleotides, the CDR3 is TGTGCCACCCATATTCAGGGGGCCAACAATCAGCCCCAGCATTTT. This translates into CATHIQGANNQPQHF.

Turning to this clone: Within the sample, other DNA sequences also encode this same CDR3. The chain combines TRBV18 with TRBJ2-7, with 10 bases matching TRBD2. The germline CDR1 and CDR2 sequences are KGHSH and LQKENI. Germline trimming cut 1 base from V and 2 bases from J; bases unmatched to any gene: 2. The CDR3 spans 15 residues. This CDR3 reads CASSPRTSGTYEQYF. CDR3 DNA sequence: TGTGCCAGCTCACCACGGACTAGCGGCACCTACGAGCAGTACTTC.

This sequence joins TRBV19 and TRBJ2-7; perhaps TRBD2 as D (6 bases). The germline gives CDR1 LNHDA, CDR2 SQIVND (reference sequence). Trimming took 6 bases from V and 2 from J, leaving 11 bases between them. The CDR3 extends over 13 amino acids. This chain's CDR3 is CASRGGAAYEQYF. The DNA of the CDR3 is TGTGCCAGTAGGGGCGGGGCTGCCTACGAGCAGTACTTC.

This sequence joins TRBV25-1 and TRBJ2-5; 8 bases align to TRBD1. Germline V gene sequence: CDR1 MGHDK, CDR2 SYGVNS. Germline trimming cut 4 bases from V and 5 bases from J; bases unmatched to any gene: 9. This CDR3 is 15 amino acids long. CDR3 sequence reads: CASSAMDRDRETQYF. The CDR3 nucleotides read TGTGCCAGCAGTGCGATGGACAGGGATCGGGAGACCCAGTACTTC.

The chain employs TRBV6-5 and TRBJ2-1; D is undetermined. V was trimmed by 1 base and J by 5 bases, leaving 12 bases between them. The CDR3 spans 15 residues. CDR1 is MNHEY and CDR2 is SVGAGI in the germline V gene. Here the CDR3 reads CASSYLTPTDNEQFF. CDR3 nucleotides: TGTGCCAGCAGTTACTTAACACCGACGGACAATGAGCAGTTCTTC.

CDR3 sequence: CASSLGGTGSSYTF. The DNA of the CDR3 is TGTGCCAGCAGCTTAGGGGGGACAGGGTCGAGCTACACCTTC. J is TRBJ1-2 and V is TRBV7-6, with 9 nucleotides matching TRBD1. Germline CDR1 and CDR2: SGHVS and FNYEAQ. The length of the CDR3 is 14 residues. Trimming removed 1 base from V and 9 bases from J; junction bases left unmatched: 6.

The chain uses TRBV19 and TRBJ2-1, with D possibly TRBD2 on 6 matching bases. The CDR3 sequence is 15 residues long. Trimming shortened V by 6 bases and J by 4 bases, and 16 bases separated the two germline ends. CDR1 and CDR2 from the germline V gene are LNHDA and SQIVND (reference sequence). The CDR3 loop reads CASSQAGGDYNEQFF. The CDR3 coding sequence is TGTGCCAGTAGCCAAGCGGGCGGGGATTACAATGAGCAGTTCTTC.

The V call is TRBV5-4, the J call TRBJ2-7; a weak D match, TRBD1 (5 bases). The germline V and J ends were trimmed by 2 bases and 5 bases, with 11 bases remaining between them. Germline CDR1 SGHNT, CDR2 YYREEE (reference sequence). The CDR3 is 13 amino acids. CDR3 sequence reads: CASSFVGADEQYF. CDR3 coding DNA: TGTGCCAGCAGCTTTGTTGGGGCCGACGAGCAGTACTTC.

A note on this clone: Other DNA sequences in this sample translate to the same CDR3. The genes are TRBV6-5 and TRBJ2-5; 7 bases are shared with TRBD1. This CDR3 region has 13 residues. Per the germline V gene, CDR1 is MNHEY and CDR2 is SVGAGI. Trimming at V came to 4 bases and at J to 5 bases, leaving 4 bases not matched to a gene. The chain's CDR3 is CASSSPGQETQYF. CDR3 bases: TGTGCCAGCAGTTCTCCGGGACAGGAGACCCAGTACTTC.

The rearrangement links TRBV11-3 to TRBJ2-1; 7 positions match TRBD1. Germline V CDR1 and CDR2: SGHNT, YENEEA. This CDR3 region has 14 residues. V was clipped by 1 base and J by 4 bases; unmatched bases: 1. CDR3 sequence: CASSLGTGYNEQFF. CDR3 DNA sequence: TGTGCCAGCAGCTTAGGGACAGGTTACAATGAGCAGTTCTTC.

The chain carries TRBV9 and TRBJ1-1; D gene ambiguous. CDR3 length: 14 amino acids. Germline V gene sequence: CDR1 SGDLS, CDR2 YYNGEE. Trimming shortened V by 5 bases and J by 4 bases, and 15 bases separated the two germline ends. DNA of the CDR3: TGTGCCAGCAGTGCCCTGGTAGGGCTCACTGAAGCTTTCTTT. Protein product: CASSALVGLTEAFF.

V usage is TRBV7-2 and J usage is TRBJ2-3, with 13 bases identical to TRBD2. The CDR3 runs to 16 residues. The J segment lost 2 bases and the V segment lost 4 bases, leaving 3 bases of the junction unmatched. Germline lookup yields CDR1 SGHTA and CDR2 FQGNSA. CDR3 residues: CASSSGLAGPTDTQYF. CDR3 nucleotides: TGTGCCAGCAGCTCGGGACTAGCGGGACCCACAGATACGCAGTATTTT.

A word on this clone: At the DNA level, this CDR3 is encoded by other sequences in the same sample as well. V usage is TRBV9 and J usage is TRBJ1-2, with D maybe TRBD1 (6 bases). Deletions cut 2 bases from V and 8 bases from J, with 10 bases between. The CDR3 totals 12 residues. The germline CDR1 and CDR2 sequences are SGDLS and YYNGEE. The CDR3 region is CASSVPGGGYTF. The CDR3 nucleotides read TGTGCCAGCAGCGTCCCTGGGGGCGGCTACACCTTC.